Sequencing of this T cell receptor (beta chain) was carried out in a study of cytomegalovirus exposure and HLA in healthy donors. General observations from the study: TRBV6-2, TRBV6-3 and other indistinguishable V segments were excluded. Within a later analysis, the majority of CMV-associated TCR beta chains appeared HLA-restricted.

In the case of this clone: Its antigen is unidentified.

V shed 0 bases and J shed 0 bases, with 10 bases lying between them. The CDR3 covers 15 residues. Germline values: CDR1 GTSNPN, CDR2 SVGIG (reference sequence). PCR employed 60 Vbeta and 13 Jbeta primers. The assay was immunoSEQ multiplex PCR, and TCRdb's table has in-frame clones only and misses some. The sample lists under 200,000 clones, 80% occurring once. The receptor was isolated from a man aged 25-45 years in good health and CMV-seronegative. Sequencing used PBMCs. The V and J genes are TRBV30 and TRBJ2-3; a possible D gene is TRBD2 (5 bases). Here the CDR3 reads CAWSVLLGSTDTQYF. In nucleotides, the CDR3 is TGTGCCTGGAGTGTACTACTAGGGAGCACAGATACGCAGTATTTT. Full variable domain (rest looked up from reference TRBV30 and TRBJ2-3): SQTIHQWPATLVQPVGSPLSLECTVEGTSNPNLYWYRQAAGRGLQLLFYSVGIGQISSEVPQNLSASRPQDRQFILSSKKLLLSDSGFYLCAWSVLLGSTDTQYFGPGTRLTVL.